This T cell receptor (beta chain) was observed in a study of T cell changes during pregnancy in multiple sclerosis. Clones were read by immunoSEQ multiplex PCR, and TCRdb kept only the in-frame ones, dropping some. The sample contains 35,000 to 45,000 clones, around 92% of which appear only once. CDR3 length equals 13 residues. The germline V gene has CDR1 SQVTM and CDR2 ANQGSEA. V dropped 4 bases and J dropped 5 bases, with 14 bases sitting between them. The sequencing used CD4+ T cells from peripheral blood mononuclear cells, collected after pregnancy. The chain links TRBV29-1 to TRBJ2-5; TRBD1 might be the D (6 bases). This TCR derives from a female donor in good health, enrolled as a control in a pregnancy study. CDR3 sequence: CSVVAGGGETQYF. For the CDR3, the DNA is TGCAGCGTTGTGGCTGGGGGCGGGGAGACCCAGTACTTC.